The subject of this entry is one T cell receptor beta chain. Its target is not known. These data are taken from a study of beta chain features in type 1 diabetes. Study information: Healthy donors and patients showed comparable age, gender and cell yields. There were 95 million to 110 million sorted cells examined across all samples. The study's findings and limits: Among patients, naive, central memory and Treg TCRB repertoires appeared more similar than among healthy donors. There was a moderate but significant shortening of TCRB CDR3s in all four CD4+ subsets of Type 1 diabetes patients.

The V end lost 5 bases, the J end lost 6 bases, and 14 bases lay between the germline ends. This CDR3 comprises 13 residues. Germline CDR1 MNHEY, CDR2 SVGAGI. Reverse transcribing all isolated RNA meant expressed TCRB transcripts were sequenced. The repertoire was sequenced with immunoSEQ multiplex PCR; TCRdb's copy has only in-frame clones and lacks some. The table shows 600,000 or so clones, with under 15% occurring only once. CD45RO/CCR7/CD25/CD127/CD95/CD27 separated CD4+ naive, central memory, regulatory and stem cell-like memory cells by sorting. The chain is built from TRBV6-5 and TRBJ2-7; D is perhaps TRBD2 (5 bases). The source of this sequence is a man younger than 45 with type 1 diabetes. What was sequenced was naive CD4+ T cells from blood. The CDR3 is CASSLLGLSEQYF. In DNA, the CDR3 is TGTGCCAGCAGTCTACTAGGGTTGAGCGAGCAGTACTTC.